Shown below are 13 T cell receptor beta chains from a single sample sequenced in a study of T-cell reconstitution after alpha-beta-depleted transplantation in children. Unique molecular identifiers were incorporated into the prepared TCRbeta library. TCRdb recomputed calls from the PCR reads with MiXCR, one row per CDR3 protein. The sample lists about 600,000 distinct CDR3 sequences; approximately 10% were seen once. Sequenced here: PBMCs from the stem cell graft donor, sampled from the stem cell graft. The receptors were gathered from a human donor who donated a stem cell graft to a child with acute myeloid leukemia.

The V gene is TRBV3-1, the J gene TRBJ2-7, with D possibly being TRBD1 (6 bases). Germline assignment: CDR1 LGHDT and CDR2 YNNKEL (reference sequence). V dropped 3 bases and J dropped 6 bases, with 12 bases sitting between them. The CDR3 sequence is 13 residues long. The CDR3 nucleotides are TGTGCCAGCAGCCATGAGGGGGAAGGCGAGCAGTACTTC. It specifies CASSHEGEGEQYF.

The genes are TRBV4-2 and TRBJ2-3; D is possibly TRBD1 (6 bases). Trimming shortened V by 0 bases and J by 5 bases, and 12 bases separated the two germline ends. The CDR3 contains 15 residues. Germline V gene lookup returns CDR1 LGHNA and CDR2 YNFKEQ. The CDR3 loop reads CASSQDGGVGDTQYF. In nucleotides, the CDR3 is TGTGCCAGCAGCCAAGATGGGGGCGTGGGAGATACGCAGTATTTT.

This clonotype occurred many times. This chain joins TRBV4-3 and TRBJ2-3; the D gene is possibly TRBD2 (5 bases). Trimming left V 3 bases short and J 6 bases short, with 7 bases between. The CDR3 covers 12 residues. CDR1 is LGHNA, CDR2 YSLEER, per germline. CDR3 coding DNA: TGCGCCAGCAGCCACCGGAGGGATACGCAGTATTTT. Amino acids: CASSHRRDTQYF.

This clonotype was seen repeatedly, ten times or more. The rearrangement uses TRBV6-2 or TRBV6-3 and TRBJ2-3; D uncertain. The CDR3 is made up of 15 amino acids. V was cut by 0 bases and J by 0 bases, with 7 bases left in between. In germline, CDR1 is MNHEY, CDR2 SVGEGT. CDR3 sequence reads: CASSYSRTSTDTQYF. The DNA of the CDR3 is TGTGCCAGCAGTTACTCGAGAACTAGCACAGATACGCAGTATTTT.

This clonotype was observed a handful of times. The chain uses TRBV7-3 and TRBJ2-2, with 7 bases that match TRBD1. The length of the CDR3 is 15 residues. Germline V gene sequence: CDR1 SGHTA, CDR2 FQGTGA. The V and J ends lost 6 bases and 7 bases, in that order; junction bases with no gene match: 11. CDR3 bases: TGTGCCAGCAGTCTGAAGGACAGGTCCATCGGGGAGCTGTTTTTT. This encodes CASSLKDRSIGELFF.

This clonotype was observed a handful of times. V gene TRBV29-1 combines with J gene TRBJ2-1; tentatively, D is TRBD1 (6 bases). Trimming took 0 bases from V and 3 from J, leaving 9 bases between them. CDR1 is SQVTM and CDR2 is ANQGSEA in the germline V gene. The length of the CDR3 is 14 residues. The CDR3 region is CSVEDTGIYNEQFF. CDR3 sequence (DNA): TGCAGCGTTGAAGATACAGGGATCTACAATGAGCAGTTCTTC.

Only a few counts were recorded for this clonotype. CDR3 protein: CASSPRGAGNTEAFF. The CDR3 nucleotides read TGCGCCAGCAGCCCCCGGGGGGCGGGGAACACTGAAGCTTTCTTT. The chain employs TRBV5-1 and TRBJ1-1; a weak D match, TRBD1 (6 bases). The CDR3 length is 15 residues. Germline lookup yields CDR1 SGHRS and CDR2 YFSETQ. The V and J ends lost 4 bases and 1 base respectively, with 14 bases between them.

This clonotype showed up many times. This chain links TRBV27 with TRBJ1-6, with 7 nucleotides matching TRBD1. In germline, CDR1 is MNHEY, CDR2 SMNVEV (reference sequence). The trim removed 6 bases at V and 5 bases at J, leaving 13 bases unmatched. The CDR3 has 17 residues. Here the CDR3 reads CASSAIRGQPHNSPLHF. DNA for the CDR3: TGTGCCAGCAGCGCCATTAGGGGGCAGCCCCATAATTCACCCCTCCACTTT.

This sequence joins TRBV11-2 and TRBJ2-1; D is undetermined. Germline V gene data show CDR1 as SGHAT and CDR2 as FQNNGV. There are 18 residues in the CDR3. Trimming shortened V by 1 base and J by 0 bases, and 16 bases separated the two germline ends. The CDR3 loop is CASSLGVSAASSYNEQFF. DNA for the CDR3: TGTGCCAGCAGCTTAGGGGTCTCGGCGGCTAGCTCCTACAATGAGCAGTTCTTC.

This clonotype was seen at least ten times. The chain has TRBV18 and TRBJ2-2; D is ambiguous. Per the germline V gene, CDR1 is KGHSH and CDR2 is LQKENI. The CDR3 length is 13 residues. The ends were cut back, 2 bases at V and 0 bases at J, with 1 base in the middle. The CDR3 DNA is TGTGCCAGCTCACCAGCGAACACCGGGGAGCTGTTTTTT. This gives the protein CASSPANTGELFF.

This clonotype was seen only a few times. The V gene is TRBV20-1, the J gene TRBJ2-5; perhaps D is TRBD1 or TRBD2 (5 bases each). CDR1 DFQATT and CDR2 SNEGSKA come from the germline V gene (reference sequence). The CDR3 length is 14 residues. V lost 1 base and J 8 bases, leaving 17 bases between the germline ends. CDR3 in amino acids: CSARGDQLQGTQYF. The CDR3 nucleotides are TGCAGTGCTAGAGGGGACCAGTTACAAGGTACCCAGTACTTC.

The chain combines TRBV12-3 or TRBV12-4 with TRBJ1-5; D remains ambiguous. The CDR3 has 14 amino acids. V was shortened by 2 bases and J by 7 bases, with 12 bases between the two germline ends. CDR3 sequence reads: CASSLMGNRQPQHF. The CDR3 DNA sequence: TGTGCCAGCAGTTTAATGGGCAATAGGCAGCCCCAGCATTTT.

This clonotype was picked up a small number of times. This sequence joins TRBV28 and TRBJ2-7, with TRBD2 matching over 8 bases. The CDR3 extends over 12 amino acids. Trimming cost V 6 bases and J 6 bases; bases outside gene matches: 4. The V gene's germline CDR1 is MDHEN and CDR2 SYDVKM. DNA for the CDR3: TGTGCCAGCAGGGATAGCGGGATCGAGCAGTACTTC. As protein: CASRDSGIEQYF.